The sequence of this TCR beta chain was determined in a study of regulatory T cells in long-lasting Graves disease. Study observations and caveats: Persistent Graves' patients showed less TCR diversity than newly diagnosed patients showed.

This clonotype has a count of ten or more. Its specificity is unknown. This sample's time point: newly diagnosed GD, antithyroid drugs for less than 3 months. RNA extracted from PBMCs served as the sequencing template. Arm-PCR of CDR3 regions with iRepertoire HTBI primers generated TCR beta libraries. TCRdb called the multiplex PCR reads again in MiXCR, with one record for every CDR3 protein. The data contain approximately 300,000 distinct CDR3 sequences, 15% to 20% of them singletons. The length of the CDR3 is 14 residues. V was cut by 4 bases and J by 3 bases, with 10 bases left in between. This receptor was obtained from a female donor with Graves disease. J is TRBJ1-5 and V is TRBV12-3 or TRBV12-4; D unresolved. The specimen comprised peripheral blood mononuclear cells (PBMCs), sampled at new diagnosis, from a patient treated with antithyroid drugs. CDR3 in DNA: TGTGCCAGCAGTTCCGACAACATCAATCAGCCCCAGCATTTT. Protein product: CASSSDNINQPQHF.